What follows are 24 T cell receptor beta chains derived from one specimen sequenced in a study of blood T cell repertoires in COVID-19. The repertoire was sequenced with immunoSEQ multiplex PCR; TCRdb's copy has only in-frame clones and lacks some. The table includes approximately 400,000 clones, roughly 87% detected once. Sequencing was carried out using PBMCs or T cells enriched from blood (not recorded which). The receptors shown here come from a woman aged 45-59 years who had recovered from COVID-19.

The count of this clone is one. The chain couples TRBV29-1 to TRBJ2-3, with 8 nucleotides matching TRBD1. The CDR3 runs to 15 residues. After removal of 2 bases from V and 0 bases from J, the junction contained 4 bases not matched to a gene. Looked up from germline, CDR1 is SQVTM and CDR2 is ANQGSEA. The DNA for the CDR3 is TGCAGCGTTGAAACGACAGGGGCGAGCACAGATACGCAGTATTTT. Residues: CSVETTGASTDTQYF.

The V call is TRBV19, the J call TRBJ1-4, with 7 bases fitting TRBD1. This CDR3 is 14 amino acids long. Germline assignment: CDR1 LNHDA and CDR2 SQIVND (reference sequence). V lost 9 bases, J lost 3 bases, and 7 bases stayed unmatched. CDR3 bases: TGTGCCAGCAACCGGGGACAGCCTAATGAAAAACTGTTTTTT. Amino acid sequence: CASNRGQPNEKLFF.

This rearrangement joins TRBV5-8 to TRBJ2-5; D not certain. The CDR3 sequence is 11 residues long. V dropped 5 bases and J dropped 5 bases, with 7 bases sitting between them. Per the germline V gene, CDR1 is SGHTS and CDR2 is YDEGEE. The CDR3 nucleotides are TGTGCCAGCAGGGTGAGGGAGACCCAGTACTTC. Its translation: CASRVRETQYF.

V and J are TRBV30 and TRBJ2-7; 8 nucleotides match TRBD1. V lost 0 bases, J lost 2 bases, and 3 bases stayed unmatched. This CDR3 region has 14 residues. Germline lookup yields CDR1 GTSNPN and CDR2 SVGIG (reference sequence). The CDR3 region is CAWSVGQGAYEQYF. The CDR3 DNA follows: TGTGCCTGGAGTGTAGGACAGGGAGCCTACGAGCAGTACTTC.

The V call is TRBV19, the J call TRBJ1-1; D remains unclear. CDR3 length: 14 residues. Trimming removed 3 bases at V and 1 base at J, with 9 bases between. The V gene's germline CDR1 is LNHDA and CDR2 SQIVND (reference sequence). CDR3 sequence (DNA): TGTGCCAGTAGTATTGGAACAGCGAACACTGAAGCTTTCTTT. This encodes CASSIGTANTEAFF.

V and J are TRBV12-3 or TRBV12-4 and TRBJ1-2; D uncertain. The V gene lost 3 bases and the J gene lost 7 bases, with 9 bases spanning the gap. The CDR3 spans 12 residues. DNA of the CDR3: TGTGCCAGCAGTTTTCGGCCGGGTGGCTACACCTTC. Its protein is CASSFRPGGYTF.

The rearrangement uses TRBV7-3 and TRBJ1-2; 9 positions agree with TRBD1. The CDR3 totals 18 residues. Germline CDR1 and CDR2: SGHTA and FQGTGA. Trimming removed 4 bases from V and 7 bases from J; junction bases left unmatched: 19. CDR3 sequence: CASSSAAGQGSGVAGYTF. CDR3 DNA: TGTGCCAGCAGCTCGGCGGCGGGACAGGGCTCCGGCGTTGCTGGCTACACCTTC.

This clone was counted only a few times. CDR3 amino acids: CASSSTGTANQPQHF. The CDR3 coding sequence is TGTGCCAGCAGTTCCACCGGGACAGCCAATCAGCCCCAGCATTTT. V is TRBV6-5 and J is TRBJ1-5, with TRBD1 matching 7 bases. Losses at the gene ends were 4 bases for V and 3 bases for J; bases not matched to a gene: 6. Germline CDR1 reads MNHEY; CDR2 reads SVGAGI. This CDR3 is built from 15 residues.

The CDR3 bases are TGTGCCAGCTCACCACGCCAGGGACAGGGCCCGTACACCTTC. Translating it yields CASSPRQGQGPYTF. This chain uses TRBV18 with TRBJ1-2; 9 bases line up with TRBD1. Germline-derived CDR1 and CDR2 are KGHSH and LQKENI. V was clipped by 1 base and J by 11 bases; unmatched bases: 8. The length of the CDR3 is 14 residues.

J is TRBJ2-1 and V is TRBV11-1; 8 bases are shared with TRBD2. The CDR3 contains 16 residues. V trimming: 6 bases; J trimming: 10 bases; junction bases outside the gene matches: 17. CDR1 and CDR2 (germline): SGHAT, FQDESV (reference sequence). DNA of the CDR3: TGTGCCAGCAGGCCACGACCGGGACTAGTAGGGGGGGAGCAGTTCTTC. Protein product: CASRPRPGLVGGEQFF.

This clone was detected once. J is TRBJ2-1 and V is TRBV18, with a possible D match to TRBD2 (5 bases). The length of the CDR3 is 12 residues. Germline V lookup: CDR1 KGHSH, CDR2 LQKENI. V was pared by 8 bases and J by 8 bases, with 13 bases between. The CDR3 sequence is CASARLGDEQFF. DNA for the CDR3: TGTGCCAGCGCCCGGTTGGGAGATGAGCAGTTCTTC.

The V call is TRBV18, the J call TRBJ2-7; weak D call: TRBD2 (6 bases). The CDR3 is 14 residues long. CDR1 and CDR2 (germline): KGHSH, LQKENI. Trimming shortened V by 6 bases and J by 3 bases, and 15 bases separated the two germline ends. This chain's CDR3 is CASSSGTESYEQYF. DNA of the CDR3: TGTGCCAGCTCCTCAGGGACTGAGAGCTACGAGCAGTACTTC.

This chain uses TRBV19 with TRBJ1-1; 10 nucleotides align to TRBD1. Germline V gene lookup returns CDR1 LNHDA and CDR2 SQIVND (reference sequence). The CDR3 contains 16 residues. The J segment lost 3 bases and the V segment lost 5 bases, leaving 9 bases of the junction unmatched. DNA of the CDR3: TGTGCCAGTAGTTCTATCGGGACAGGGGTTGACACTGAAGCTTTCTTT. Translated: CASSSIGTGVDTEAFF.

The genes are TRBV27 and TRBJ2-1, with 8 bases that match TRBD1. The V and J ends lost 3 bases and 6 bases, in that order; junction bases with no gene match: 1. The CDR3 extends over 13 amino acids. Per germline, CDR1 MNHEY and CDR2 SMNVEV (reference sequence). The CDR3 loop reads CASSFDRGNEQFF. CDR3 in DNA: TGTGCCAGCAGTTTCGACAGGGGCAATGAGCAGTTCTTC.

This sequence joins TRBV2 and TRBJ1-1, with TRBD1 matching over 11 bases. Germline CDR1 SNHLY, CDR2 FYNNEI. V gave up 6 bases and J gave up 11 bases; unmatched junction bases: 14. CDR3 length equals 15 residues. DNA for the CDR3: TGTGCCAGCAGGGCACTGGGGACAGGGGGGATCGGCGCTTTCTTT. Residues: CASRALGTGGIGAFF.

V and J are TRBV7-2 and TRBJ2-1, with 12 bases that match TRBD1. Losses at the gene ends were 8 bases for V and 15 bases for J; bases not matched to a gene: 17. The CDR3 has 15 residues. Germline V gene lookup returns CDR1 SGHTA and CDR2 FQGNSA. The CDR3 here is CASHSGQGAGYGGFF. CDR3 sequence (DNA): TGTGCCAGCCATTCGGGACAGGGGGCTGGGTACGGTGGGTTCTTC. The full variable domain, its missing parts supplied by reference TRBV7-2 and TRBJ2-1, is GAGVSQSPSNKVTEKGKDVELRCDPISGHTALYWYRQSLGQGLEFLIYFQGNSAPDKSGLPSDRFSAERTGGSVSTLTIQRTQQEDSAVYLCASHSGQGAGYGGFFGPGTRLTVL.

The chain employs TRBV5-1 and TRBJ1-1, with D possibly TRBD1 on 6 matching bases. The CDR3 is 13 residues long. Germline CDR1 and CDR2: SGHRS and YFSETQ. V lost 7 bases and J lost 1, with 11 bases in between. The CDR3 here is CASGTGQNTEAFF. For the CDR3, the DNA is TGCGCCAGCGGAACGGGACAGAACACTGAAGCTTTCTTT.

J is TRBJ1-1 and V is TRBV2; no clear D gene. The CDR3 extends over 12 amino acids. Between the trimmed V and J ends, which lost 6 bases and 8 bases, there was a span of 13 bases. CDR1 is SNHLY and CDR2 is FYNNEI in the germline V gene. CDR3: CASRDNDIEAFF. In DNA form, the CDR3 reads TGTGCCAGCAGGGATAACGACATAGAAGCTTTCTTT.

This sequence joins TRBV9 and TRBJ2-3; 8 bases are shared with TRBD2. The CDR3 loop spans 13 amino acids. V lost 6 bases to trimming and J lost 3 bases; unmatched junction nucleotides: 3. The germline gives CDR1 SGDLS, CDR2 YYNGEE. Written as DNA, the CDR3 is TGTGCCAGCAACGCGGGGGGTACAGATACGCAGTATTTT. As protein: CASNAGGTDTQYF.

CDR3 residues: CASSFSRVNEQFF. CDR3 sequence (DNA): TGTGCCAGCAGTTTTTCCAGGGTGAATGAGCAGTTCTTC. The V and J genes are TRBV12-3 or TRBV12-4 and TRBJ2-1, with TRBD1 as a possible D gene (5 bases). V lost 3 bases, J lost 7 bases, and 10 bases lay in between. The CDR3 consists of 13 residues.

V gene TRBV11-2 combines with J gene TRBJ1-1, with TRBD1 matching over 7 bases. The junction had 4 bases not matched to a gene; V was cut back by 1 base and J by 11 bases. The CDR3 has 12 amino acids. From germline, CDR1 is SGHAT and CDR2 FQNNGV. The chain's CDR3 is CASSLGTGRAFF. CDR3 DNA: TGTGCCAGCAGCTTAGGGACAGGTCGTGCTTTCTTT.

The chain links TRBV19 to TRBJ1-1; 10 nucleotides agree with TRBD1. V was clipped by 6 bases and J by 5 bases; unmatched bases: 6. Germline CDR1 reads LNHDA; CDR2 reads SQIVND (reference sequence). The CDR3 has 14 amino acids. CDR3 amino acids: CASSLDRGGTEAFF. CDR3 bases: TGTGCCAGTAGCCTGGACAGGGGGGGAACTGAAGCTTTCTTT. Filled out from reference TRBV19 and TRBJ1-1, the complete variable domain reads DGGITQSPKYLFRKEGQNVTLSCEQNLNHDAMYWYRQDPGQGLRLIYYSQIVNDFQKGDIAEGYSVSREKKESFPLTVTSAQKNPTAFYLCASSLDRGGTEAFFGQGTRLTVV.

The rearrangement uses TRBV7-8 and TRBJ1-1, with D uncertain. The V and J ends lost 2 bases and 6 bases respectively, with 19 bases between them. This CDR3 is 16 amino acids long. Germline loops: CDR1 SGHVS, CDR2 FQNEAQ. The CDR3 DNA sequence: TGTGCCAGCAGCTTAAGGATTTCGGGGTCAATCTCTGAAGCTTTCTTT. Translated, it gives CASSLRISGSISEAFF.

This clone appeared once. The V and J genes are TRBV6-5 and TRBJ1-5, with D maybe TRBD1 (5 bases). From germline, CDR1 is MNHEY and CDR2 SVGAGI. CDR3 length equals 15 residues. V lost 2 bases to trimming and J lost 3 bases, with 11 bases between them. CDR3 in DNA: TGTGCCAGCAGTTACGTTCCGGGGGTCAATCAGCCCCAGCATTTT. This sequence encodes CASSYVPGVNQPQHF.